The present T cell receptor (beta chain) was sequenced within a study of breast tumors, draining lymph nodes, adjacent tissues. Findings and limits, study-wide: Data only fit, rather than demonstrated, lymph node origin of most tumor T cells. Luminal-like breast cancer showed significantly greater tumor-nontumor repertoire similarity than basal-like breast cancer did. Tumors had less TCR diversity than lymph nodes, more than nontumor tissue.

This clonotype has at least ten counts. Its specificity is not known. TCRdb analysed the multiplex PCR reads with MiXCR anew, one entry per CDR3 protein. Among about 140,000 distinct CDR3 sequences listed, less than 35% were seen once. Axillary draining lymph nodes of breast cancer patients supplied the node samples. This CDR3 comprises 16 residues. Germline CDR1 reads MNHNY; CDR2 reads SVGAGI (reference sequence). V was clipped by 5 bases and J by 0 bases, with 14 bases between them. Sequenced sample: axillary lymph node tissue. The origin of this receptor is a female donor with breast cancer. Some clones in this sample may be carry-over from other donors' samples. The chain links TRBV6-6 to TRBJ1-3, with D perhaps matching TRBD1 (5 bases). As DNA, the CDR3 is TGTGCCAGCAGTGGCCGGGACGTCCGCTCTGGAAACACCATATATTTT. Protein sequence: CASSGRDVRSGNTIYF.